This T cell receptor (beta chain) was captured by sequencing in a study of molecular identifiers for immune sequencing clone quantification. This clonotype showed up many times. The antigen is unknown. Points from the study as a whole: Shared barcodes on identical TCR molecules could underestimate the sizes of highly expanded clones. Among some 990,000 naive cells, as was reported, spiked Jurkat TCR RNA from one cell was detectable.

The CDR3 consists of 14 residues. V lost 2 bases and J lost 4, with 8 bases in between. Germline V CDR1 and CDR2: MNHEY, SVGAGI. Both previously described methods and listed TCR primers were employed to make bulk TCR libraries. TCRdb reanalysed the PCR reads using MiXCR and keeps one entry per CDR3 protein. The sample carries 400,000 to 600,000 distinct CDR3 sequences, roughly 24% recorded once. The sequence came from a human donor in good health. Some libraries in this study had Jurkat cell RNA spiked in. Input material: naive CD8+ T cells from blood, with Jurkat cell RNA spiked in. As for subset: FACS-sorted CD8+CD4-CCR7+CD45RA+ naive T cells. The chain carries TRBV6-5 and TRBJ2-2; a weak D match, TRBD2 (5 bases). The CDR3 protein is CASSYLRGTGELFF. Here the CDR3 DNA reads TGTGCCAGCAGTTACCTCCGGGGCACCGGGGAGCTGTTTTTT.